This T cell receptor beta chain was sequenced during a study of spatial heterogeneity in lung cancer. Worth noting for this clonotype: Its antigen is as yet unknown.

Time point denoted: sample taken at primary tumor resection. V was pared by 4 bases and J by 7 bases, with 7 bases of the junction left unmatched. There are 15 residues in the CDR3. Germline loops: CDR1 LNHDA, CDR2 SQIVND (reference sequence). Overall study findings and caveats: Tallies of expanded TCRs, which were sorted into ubiquitous and regional groups, correlated with counts of ubiquitous and regional nonsynonymous mutations, respectively. For expanded intratumoral alpha and beta TCRs, counts tracked tumor mutation counts.

Each CDR3 protein is one row after TCRdb ran MiXCR on the 5' RACE reads. The sample holds 2,100 or so distinct CDR3 sequences, approximately 17% seen once. V usage is TRBV19 and J usage is TRBJ1-5; the match to TRBD1 covers 10 bases. This material consisted of lung tumor tissue, taken at surgery. The source is a male donor with early-stage non-small cell lung cancer. The CDR3 DNA reads as TGTGCCAGTAGTAGCCCCGGGACAGGGGTCCAGCCCCAGCATTTT. Protein: CASSSPGTGVQPQHF.